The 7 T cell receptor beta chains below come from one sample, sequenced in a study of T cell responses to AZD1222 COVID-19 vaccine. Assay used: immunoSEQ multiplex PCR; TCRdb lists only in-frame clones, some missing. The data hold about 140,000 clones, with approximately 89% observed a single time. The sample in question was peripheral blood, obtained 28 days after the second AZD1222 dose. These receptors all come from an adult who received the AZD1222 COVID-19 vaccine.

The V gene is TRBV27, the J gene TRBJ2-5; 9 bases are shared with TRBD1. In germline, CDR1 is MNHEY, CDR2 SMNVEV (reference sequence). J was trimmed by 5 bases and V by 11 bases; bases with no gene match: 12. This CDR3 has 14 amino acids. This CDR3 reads CAVSSGTGTETQYF. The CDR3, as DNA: TGTGCCGTCTCCTCCGGGACAGGGACGGAGACCCAGTACTTC.

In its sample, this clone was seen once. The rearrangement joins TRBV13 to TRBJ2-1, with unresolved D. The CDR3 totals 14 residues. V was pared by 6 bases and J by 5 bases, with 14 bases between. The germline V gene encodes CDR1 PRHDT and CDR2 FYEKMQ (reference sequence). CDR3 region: CASRHLARDNEQFF. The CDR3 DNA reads TGTGCCAGCAGACACCTGGCTAGGGACAATGAGCAGTTCTTC.

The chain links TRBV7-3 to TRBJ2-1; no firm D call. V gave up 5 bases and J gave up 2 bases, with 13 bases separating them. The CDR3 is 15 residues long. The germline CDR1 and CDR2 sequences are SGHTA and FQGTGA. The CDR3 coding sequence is TGTGCCAGCAGCCAACTTCTTTCCCCCTACAATGAGCAGTTCTTC. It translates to CASSQLLSPYNEQFF.

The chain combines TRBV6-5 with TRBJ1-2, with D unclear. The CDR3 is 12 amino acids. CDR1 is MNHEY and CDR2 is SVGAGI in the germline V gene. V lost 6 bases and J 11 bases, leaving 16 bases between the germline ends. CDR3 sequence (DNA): TGTGCCAGCAGCCAAGCCCAGCCCGGATACACCTTC. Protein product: CASSQAQPGYTF.

CDR3 residues: CASSLVGTSGRALETQYF. CDR3 DNA sequence: TGTGCCAGCAGCTTAGTGGGCACTAGCGGGAGGGCCCTAGAGACCCAGTACTTC. The chain joins TRBV7-2 to TRBJ2-5, with TRBD2 matching 13 bases. Looked up from germline, CDR1 is SGHTA and CDR2 is FQGNSA. This CDR3 contains 18 residues. V shed 1 base, J shed 4 bases, and the junction held 9 bases outside the gene matches.

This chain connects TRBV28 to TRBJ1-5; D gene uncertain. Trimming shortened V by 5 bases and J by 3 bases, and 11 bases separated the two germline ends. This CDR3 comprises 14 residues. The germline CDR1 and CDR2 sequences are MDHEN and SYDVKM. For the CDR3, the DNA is TGTGCCAGCAGTCCCGATCGCGCCAATCAGCCCCAGCATTTT. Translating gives CASSPDRANQPQHF.

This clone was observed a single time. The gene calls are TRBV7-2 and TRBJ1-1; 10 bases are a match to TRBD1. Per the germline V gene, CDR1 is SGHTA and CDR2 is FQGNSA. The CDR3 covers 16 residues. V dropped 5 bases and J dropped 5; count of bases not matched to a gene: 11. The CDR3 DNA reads TGTGCCAGCAGCCCCCGGTCGGGACAGGGGAGTACTGAAGCTTTCTTT. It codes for CASSPRSGQGSTEAFF.